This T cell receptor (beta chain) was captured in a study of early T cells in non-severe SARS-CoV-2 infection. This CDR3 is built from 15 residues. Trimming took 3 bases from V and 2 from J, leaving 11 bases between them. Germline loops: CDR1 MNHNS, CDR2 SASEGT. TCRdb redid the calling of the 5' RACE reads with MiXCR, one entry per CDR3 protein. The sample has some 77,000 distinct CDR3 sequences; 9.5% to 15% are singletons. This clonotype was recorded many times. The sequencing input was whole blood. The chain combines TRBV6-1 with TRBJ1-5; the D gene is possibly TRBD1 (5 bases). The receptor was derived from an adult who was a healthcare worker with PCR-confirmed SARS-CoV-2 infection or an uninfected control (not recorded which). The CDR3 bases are TGTGCCAGCAGTGAGAGGGGAGCTGGCAATCAGCCCCAGCATTTT. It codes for CASSERGAGNQPQHF.